These T cell receptor beta chains were read from a single sample in a study of T cell responses to AZD1222 COVID-19 vaccine. TCRdb's table, derived via immunoSEQ multiplex PCR, lists solely in-frame clones and lacks some. Of approximately 150,000 clones in the sample, about 86% were seen once. The source was peripheral blood, collected 28 days after the second AZD1222 dose. The receptor source for this set is an adult who received the AZD1222 COVID-19 vaccine. CDR3s include the opening cysteine and the closing phenylalanine or tryptophan.

v_gene	j_gene	CDR3aa
TRBV7-2	TRBJ1-5	CASSLERDGSNQPQHF
TRBV7-8	TRBJ1-5	CASRPDRASNQPQHF
TRBV11-3	TRBJ2-2	CASSPGTGEAGELFF
TRBV24-1	TRBJ2-1	CATSDPDLTSGSGNEQFF
TRBV4-1	TRBJ1-2	CASREQAVGYGYTF
TRBV19	TRBJ1-2	CATATQHTYGYTF
TRBV30	TRBJ2-3	CAWSLQGGDTQYF
TRBV11-3	TRBJ2-5	CASSFGGAETQYF
TRBV28	TRBJ1-2	CASSYRGRGYTF
TRBV7-9	TRBJ2-2	CASSLAGRGTGELFF
TRBV4-2	TRBJ2-1	CASSPIGGLAGGNEQFF
TRBV23-1	TRBJ2-4	CASSQPTRTVFNDIQYF
TRBV5-1	TRBJ2-7	CASSPPGQGKGGEQYF
TRBV11-2	TRBJ1-2	CASSLDGTAHTF
TRBV30	TRBJ1-1	CAWSVPGQSPAFF
TRBV5-4	TRBJ1-2	CASSPQGGDYGYTF
TRBV27	TRBJ2-2	CASSPWERGASNTGELFF
TRBV6-5	TRBJ1-5	CASSYSGGGQPQHF
TRBV10-1	TRBJ1-2	CASSESDPF
TRBV28	TRBJ1-4	CASSLSKAGGYEKLFF
TRBV4-1	TRBJ2-5	CASSFQAGLETQYF
TRBV12-3/TRBV12-4	TRBJ1-6	CASSPLYSPLHF
TRBV7-9	TRBJ1-4	CASSFPTTAKNEKLFF
TRBV7-7	TRBJ2-1	CASSELAGVINEQFF
TRBV11-2	TRBJ1-6	CASSLQGQNNSPLHF
TRBV19	TRBJ1-5	CASSMGQKNQPQHF
TRBV28	TRBJ1-2	CASGRTGQEYYGYTF
TRBV29-1	TRBJ2-7	CSVEGVGWEQYF
TRBV6-1	TRBJ1-6	CASSEAVGGNSPLHF
TRBV11-3	TRBJ2-2	CASSSSERMTGELFF
TRBV27	TRBJ1-1	CASSPTGQVNTEAFF
TRBV7-2	TRBJ2-7	CASSLGVTSSYEQYF
TRBV5-1	TRBJ1-5	CASSPDDSNQPQHF
TRBV5-1	TRBJ2-1	CASSLGTSGIYEQFF
TRBV5-1	TRBJ1-4	CASSLGQGGVGEKLFF
TRBV6-5	TRBJ2-3	CASSYGTSGHTDTQYF
TRBV18	TRBJ1-2	CASSPSQGVGHGYTF
TRBV19	TRBJ2-7	CASAPGTGPYEQYF
TRBV3-1/TRBV3-2	TRBJ2-2	CASSPPRFAPGAYTGELFF
TRBV19	TRBJ1-2	CASSLEGPGRYGYTF
TRBV6-5	TRBJ2-7	CASSYLRDRNNEQYF
TRBV5-1	TRBJ2-2	CASSRGQGASNTGELFF
TRBV11-2	TRBJ2-2	CASSPNRGSSTGELFF
TRBV11-2	TRBJ1-6	CASSGRDRGNYNSPLHF
TRBV28	TRBJ1-1	CASSRLQGNEAFF
TRBV11-3	TRBJ2-1	CASSLELYNEQFF
TRBV28	TRBJ1-4	CATEDREGEKLFF
TRBV25-1	TRBJ1-1	CASSDNLNTEAFF
TRBV13	TRBJ2-7	CASSLIDEQYF
TRBV9	TRBJ2-4	CASSATGGAKNIQYF